This T cell receptor beta chain was profiled in a study of blood T cells in healthy people across ages. Germline V CDR1 and CDR2: SGHAT, FQNNGV. V gave up 3 bases and J gave up 6 bases, with 6 bases separating them. CDR3 size: 11 residues. Note on this clonotype: Its antigen is unknown.

Sample-barcoded 5' priming and a J-beta primer mix drove a second PCR of 7 to 11 cycles. In TCRdb, the 5' RACE reads were re-called with MiXCR into one record per CDR3 protein. The sample has 850,000 to 1,000,000 distinct CDR3 sequences, approximately 50% seen once. The study's findings and limits: Roughly linearly, TCR beta diversity per million T cells fell as age increased.

This chain joins TRBV11-2 and TRBJ2-7; no firm D call. The sequencing input was blood. The TCR originated in a woman aged 60-75 years in good health. The CDR3 loop reads CASSFALEQYF. The CDR3 DNA is TGTGCCAGCAGCTTCGCCCTCGAGCAGTACTTC.